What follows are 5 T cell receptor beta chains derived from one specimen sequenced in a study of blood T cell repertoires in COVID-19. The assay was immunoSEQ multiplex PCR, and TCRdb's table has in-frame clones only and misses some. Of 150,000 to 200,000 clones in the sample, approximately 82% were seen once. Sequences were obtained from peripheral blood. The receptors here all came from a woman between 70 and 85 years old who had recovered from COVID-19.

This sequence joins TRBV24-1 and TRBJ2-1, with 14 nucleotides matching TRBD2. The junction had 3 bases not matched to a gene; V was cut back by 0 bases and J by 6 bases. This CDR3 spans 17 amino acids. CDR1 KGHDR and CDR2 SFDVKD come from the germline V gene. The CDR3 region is CATSDLGGLAGANEQFF. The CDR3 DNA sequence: TGTGCCACCAGTGATTTGGGGGGACTAGCGGGGGCCAATGAGCAGTTCTTC.

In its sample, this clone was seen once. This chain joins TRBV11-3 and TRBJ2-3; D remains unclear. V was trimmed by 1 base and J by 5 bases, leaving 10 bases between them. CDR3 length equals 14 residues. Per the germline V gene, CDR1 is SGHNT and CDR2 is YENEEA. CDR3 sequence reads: CASSLGPGGDTQYF. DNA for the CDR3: TGTGCCAGCAGCTTAGGCCCCGGTGGAGATACGCAGTATTTT.

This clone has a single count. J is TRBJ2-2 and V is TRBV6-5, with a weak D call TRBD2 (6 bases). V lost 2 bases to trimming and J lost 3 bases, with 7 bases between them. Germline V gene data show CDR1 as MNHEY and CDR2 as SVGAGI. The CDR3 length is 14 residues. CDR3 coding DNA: TGTGCCAGCAGTTACGGGAGGCACACCGGGGAGCTGTTTTTT. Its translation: CASSYGRHTGELFF.

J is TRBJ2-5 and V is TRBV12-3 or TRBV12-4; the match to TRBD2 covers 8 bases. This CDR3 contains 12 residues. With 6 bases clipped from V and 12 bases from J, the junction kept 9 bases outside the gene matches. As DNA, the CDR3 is TGTGCCAGCAGCCCGGGACTAGGAGGGGAGTACTTC. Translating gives CASSPGLGGEYF.

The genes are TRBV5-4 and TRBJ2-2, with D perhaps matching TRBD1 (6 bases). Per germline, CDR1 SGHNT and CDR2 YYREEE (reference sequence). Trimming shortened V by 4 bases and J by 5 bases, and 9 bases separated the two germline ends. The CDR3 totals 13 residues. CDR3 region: CASSPQGTGELFF. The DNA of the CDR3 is TGTGCCAGCAGCCCTCAGGGGACCGGGGAGCTGTTTTTT.